These 7 T cell receptor beta chains originate from one sample sequenced in a study of cytomegalovirus exposure and HLA in healthy donors. Primers included in the PCR were 60 Vbeta and 13 Jbeta primers. Clones were read by immunoSEQ multiplex PCR, and TCRdb kept only the in-frame ones, dropping some. The table records fewer than 250,000 clones, over 75% of them present only once. The specimen sequenced was PBMCs. All receptors derive from a woman between 50 and 59 years old in good health and CMV-seropositive.

The gene calls are TRBV5-1 and TRBJ2-7, with 8 bases that match TRBD1. CDR1 is SGHRS, CDR2 YFSETQ, per germline. The CDR3 loop spans 18 amino acids. The V gene end was trimmed by 1 base and the J gene end by 1 base; junction bases not matched to a gene: 13. The CDR3 here is CASSLSQVAWDRSYEQYF. The CDR3 DNA is TGCGCCAGCAGCTTGTCTCAGGTAGCCTGGGACAGGTCCTACGAGCAGTACTTC. The whole variable domain, filled in from reference TRBV5-1 and TRBJ2-7, reads KAGVTQTPRYLIKTRGQQVTLSCSPISGHRSVSWYQQTPGQGLQFLFEYFSETQRNKGNFPGRFSGRQFSNSRSEMNVSTLELGDSALYLCASSLSQVAWDRSYEQYFGPGTRLTVT.

This chain links TRBV6-6 with TRBJ1-5; maybe TRBD1 (5 bases). Trimming took off 0 bases at V and 3 bases at J, with 9 bases between the two ends. Germline CDR1 reads MNHNY; CDR2 reads SVGAGI (reference sequence). The CDR3 has 15 amino acids. As DNA, the CDR3 is TGTGCCAGCAGTTACTCCGACAGATCCAATCAGCCCCAGCATTTT. Residues: CASSYSDRSNQPQHF.

The CDR3 loop reads CASSIHRQLLSPNNEQFF. The DNA for the CDR3 is TGTGCCAGCAGCATCCACCGACAGCTCCTATCTCCTAACAATGAGCAGTTCTTC. The J gene is TRBJ2-1, the V gene TRBV5-4; TRBD1 is a possible D gene (5 bases). CDR1 SGHNT and CDR2 YYREEE come from the germline V gene (reference sequence). V was cut by 4 bases and J by 5 bases, with 25 bases left in between. This CDR3 has 18 amino acids. The whole variable domain, filled in from reference TRBV5-4 and TRBJ2-1, reads ETGVTQSPTHLIKTRGQQVTLRCSSQSGHNTVSWYQQALGQGPQFIFQYYREEENGRGNFPPRFSGLQFPNYSSELNVNALELDDSALYLCASSIHRQLLSPNNEQFFGPGTRLTVL.

This clone was recorded once. This sequence joins TRBV2 and TRBJ2-3; D might be TRBD1 (7 bases). V shed 10 bases and J shed 0 bases, with 14 bases lying between them. The CDR3 is 14 residues long. Germline V gene data show CDR1 as SNHLY and CDR2 as FYNNEI. This CDR3 is CATKQGTSTDTQYF. DNA of the CDR3: TGTGCCACCAAACAGGGGACTAGCACAGATACGCAGTATTTT.

The chain couples TRBV5-1 to TRBJ1-6; D gene ambiguous. CDR1 is SGHRS and CDR2 is YFSETQ in the germline V gene. Trimming took off 4 bases at V and 2 bases at J, with 16 bases between the two ends. This CDR3 contains 17 residues. The CDR3 is CASSPFSSGTYNSPLHF. For the CDR3, the DNA is TGCGCCAGCAGCCCATTTTCTTCGGGGACCTATAATTCACCCCTCCACTTT.

The chain carries TRBV7-2 and TRBJ2-3; 7 bases are shared with TRBD2. This CDR3 spans 13 amino acids. CDR1 and CDR2 from the germline V gene are SGHTA and FQGNSA. The junction had 7 bases not matched to a gene; V was cut back by 8 bases and J by 5 bases. For the CDR3, the DNA is TGTGCCAGCCCGGCTTGGGGGGGAGATACGCAGTATTTT. Residues: CASPAWGGDTQYF.

This clone was recorded only once. V and J are TRBV7-6 and TRBJ1-2, with 7 bases lining up with TRBD1. CDR1 and CDR2 (germline): SGHVS, FNYEAQ. This CDR3 contains 15 residues. Trimming cost V 1 base and J 5 bases; bases outside gene matches: 7. In DNA form, the CDR3 reads TGTGCCAGCAGCTTAGAACAGGGGTTGGGGTATGGCTACACCTTC. This sequence encodes CASSLEQGLGYGYTF. The full variable domain, rest sourced from reference TRBV7-6 and TRBJ1-2, is GAGVSQSPRYKVTKRGQDVALRCDPISGHVSLYWYRQALGQGPEFLTYFNYEAQQDKSGLPNDRFSAERPEGSISTLTIQRTEQRDSAMYRCASSLEQGLGYGYTFGSGTRLTVV.